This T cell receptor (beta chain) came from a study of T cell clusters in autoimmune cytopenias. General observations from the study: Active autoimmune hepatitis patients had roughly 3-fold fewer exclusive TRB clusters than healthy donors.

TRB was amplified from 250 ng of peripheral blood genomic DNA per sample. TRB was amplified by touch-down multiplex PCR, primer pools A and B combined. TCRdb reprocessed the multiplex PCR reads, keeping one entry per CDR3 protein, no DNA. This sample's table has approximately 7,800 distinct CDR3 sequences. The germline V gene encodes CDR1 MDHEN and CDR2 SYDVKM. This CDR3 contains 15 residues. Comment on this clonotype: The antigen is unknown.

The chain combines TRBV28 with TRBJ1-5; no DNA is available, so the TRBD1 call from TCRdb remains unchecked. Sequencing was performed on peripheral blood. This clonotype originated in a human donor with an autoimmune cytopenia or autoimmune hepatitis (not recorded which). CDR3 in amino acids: CASRSTGGSNQPQHF.